The rows below give T cell receptor beta chains drawn from one sample of a study of identical twins. TCRdb processed the 5' RACE reads anew with MiXCR; each CDR3 protein has one entry. The data hold 570,000 or so distinct CDR3 sequences, with roughly 9.9% observed a single time. These same records also appear under a second study, on yellow fever vaccine responses in identical twins.

The sequenced material came from PBMCs. The receptors were sampled from a woman younger than 35 in good health. Both conserved end residues are part of each CDR3. D genes are given only for firm matches. The listing skips clone size in some rows; elsewhere it reads once, few, many or a size class.

>-|TRBV15|TRBD2|TRBJ2-3
CATSGSGGALDTQYF
>many|TRBV25-1|-|TRBJ1-2
CASKTGGEDGYTF
>few|TRBV14|-|TRBJ1-1
CASSPLFPGNTEAFF
>many|TRBV29-1|TRBD1|TRBJ2-7
CSGVTGLTYEQYF
>many|TRBV20-1|-|TRBJ2-5
CSAIFLASETQYF
>many|TRBV6-5|-|TRBJ1-1
CASSYYGGTEAFF
>many|TRBV7-9|-|TRBJ2-1
CASSLLSHEQFF
>many|TRBV12-3/TRBV12-4|-|TRBJ1-4
CASTNRVNNEKLFF
>-|TRBV27|-|TRBJ1-1
CASKRVGTEAFF
>few|TRBV29-1|-|TRBJ2-2
CSVLGGRTGELFF
>few|TRBV9|TRBD2|TRBJ2-1
CASSPWGSGAYNEQFF
>few|TRBV29-1|-|TRBJ2-1
CSVGERSYNEQFF
>-|TRBV15|-|TRBJ2-2
CATSRDQGPGELFF
>-|TRBV27|TRBD1|TRBJ1-6
CATSQGANSPLHF
>many|TRBV10-3|TRBD1|TRBJ2-7
CAISGSGTGSYEQYF
>-|TRBV20-1|TRBD1|TRBJ1-6
CSAPSRTGYPTPLHF
>many|TRBV5-6|TRBD2|TRBJ2-3
CASSLSSGGSTDTQYF
>many|TRBV6-2/TRBV6-3|-|TRBJ1-1
CASSNDRLMNTEAFF
>many|TRBV5-1|TRBD1|TRBJ2-3
CASRDGTAMNTDTQYF
>few|TRBV28|-|TRBJ2-7
CASSSTSWQDYEQYF
>few|TRBV27|TRBD1|TRBJ1-6
CASSFHGTVSNSPLHF
>few|TRBV7-2|TRBD2|TRBJ2-3
CASSLSITGGRPDTQYF
>many|TRBV28|TRBD2|TRBJ2-7
CASIYSGGGSYEQYF
>few|TRBV15|-|TRBJ2-7
CATSRALSGEPYEQYF
>-|TRBV5-1|TRBD1|TRBJ2-1
CASTYRTGIGDEQFF
>-|TRBV7-9|-|TRBJ2-7
CASSQPGGAKQYF
>many|TRBV25-1|-|TRBJ2-1
CASSDRGSKNEQFF
>many|TRBV12-3/TRBV12-4|-|TRBJ1-4
CASSRTSINEKLFF
>-|TRBV28|-|TRBJ1-6
CASSPRLYPLHF
>-|TRBV5-1|TRBD2|TRBJ2-3
CASRPSGDYTDTQYF
>-|TRBV4-1|TRBD1|TRBJ2-7
CASSQDPQDRGLGEQYF
>-|TRBV7-9|-|TRBJ2-5
CASIKILDETQYF
>many|TRBV9|TRBD1|TRBJ2-7
CASSEGTGASSYEQYF
>-|TRBV5-1|-|TRBJ2-7
CASSLESGLGEQYF
>many|TRBV27|TRBD2|TRBJ2-3
CASSPPGRGDTQYF
>few|TRBV10-3|TRBD2|TRBJ2-1
CAISGAGTSVVGEQFF
>-|TRBV6-1|TRBD2|TRBJ2-7
CASRATSGSPFYEQYF
>many|TRBV7-9|-|TRBJ2-1
CASSLRLDKDNEQFF
>-|TRBV18|TRBD2|TRBJ2-3
CASSQFLAEMGNTQYF
>-|TRBV5-4|-|TRBJ2-7
CASSLRLFHEQYF
>many|TRBV6-1|TRBD2|TRBJ2-3
CASSIGGSTTDTQYF
>few|TRBV6-1|-|TRBJ2-3
CASSTNSLGGGTDTQYF
>-|TRBV5-4|TRBD2|TRBJ2-1
CASSSPGGLSSYNEQFF
>-|TRBV9|-|TRBJ2-6
CASSVAGDSGANVLTF
>-|TRBV6-1|-|TRBJ2-7
CASSHGGSSNEQYF
>many|TRBV6-2/TRBV6-3|-|TRBJ2-7
CASSYDQAGEQYF
>few|TRBV7-6|TRBD2|TRBJ2-1
CASSGGESGGYNEQFF
>-|TRBV3-1|TRBD2|TRBJ2-5
CASTGDGLAGGETQYF
>few|TRBV5-5|-|TRBJ2-7
CASSSPSGPLSYEQYF
>-|TRBV4-1|-|TRBJ2-7
CASSQESQYEQYF
>few|TRBV2|-|TRBJ2-2
CASRGEVNTGELFF
>few|TRBV12-3/TRBV12-4|TRBD1|TRBJ2-7
CASSPSTGNSYEQYF
>-|TRBV27|TRBD1|TRBJ1-1
CASSLSGQGARNTEAFF